This T cell receptor beta chain originates from a study of Ad26.COV2.S vaccination and SARS-CoV-2 variants. Study-level information: Ad26.COV2.S, an intramuscular injection, was given once or twice 56 days apart.

TCRdb keeps only in-frame clones here, not all; method: immunoSEQ multiplex PCR. The sample includes fewer than 800,000 clones, about 90% of them seen just once. The germline CDR1 and CDR2 sequences are LNHNV and YYDKDF (reference sequence). The V and J ends lost 3 bases and 5 bases, in that order; junction bases with no gene match: 6. CDR3 length: 14 residues. This sample's treatment: some 20 received Ad26.COV2.S at low or high dose, single or two shots; 5 received placebo; per-sample allocation not given. All samples were drawn on day 63, counting from the first vaccine or placebo injection. Source: peripheral blood, taken in a trial of Ad26.COV2.S vaccine versus placebo. The chain couples TRBV15 to TRBJ2-7, with TRBD2 matching 8 bases. This receptor was obtained from a person between 18 and 65 years old who received the Ad26.COV2.S COVID-19 vaccine or a placebo. The CDR3 DNA reads as TGTGCCACCAGCAGGGGGACTAGTGCCAACGAGCAGTACTTC. It codes for CATSRGTSANEQYF.